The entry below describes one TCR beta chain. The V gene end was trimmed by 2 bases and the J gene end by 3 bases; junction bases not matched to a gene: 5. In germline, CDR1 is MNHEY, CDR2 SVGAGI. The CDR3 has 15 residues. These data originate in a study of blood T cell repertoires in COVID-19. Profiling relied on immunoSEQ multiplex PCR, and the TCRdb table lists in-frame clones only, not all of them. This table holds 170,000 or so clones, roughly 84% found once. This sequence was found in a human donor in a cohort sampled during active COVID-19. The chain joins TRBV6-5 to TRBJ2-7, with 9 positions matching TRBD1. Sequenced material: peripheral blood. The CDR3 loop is CASSYRGTGFYEQYF. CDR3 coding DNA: TGTGCCAGCAGTTACAGAGGGACAGGGTTCTACGAGCAGTACTTC.